A single sample gave rise to the 18 T cell receptor beta chains below, sequenced in a study of blood T cell repertoires in COVID-19 (dated by TCRdb to the early 2020s). Library creation used the immunoSEQ multiplex PCR assay. TCRdb took this table from immuneACCESS and kept in-frame rearrangements with V and J called. Such tables lack part of the clones; where checked against another copy, unresolved V genes explain under half of the gap, and the rest is unexplained. The sample contains hundreds of thousands of clones, roughly 80% of them found a single time. The ten largest clones represent 15% to 20% of the sample. The sample comprised peripheral blood. The receptors stem from a man aged 25 to 40 with active or convalescent COVID-19.

The sample holds one count of this clone. V usage is TRBV7-2 and J usage is TRBJ1-5; 7 bases match TRBD1. With 5 bases clipped from V and 7 bases from J, the junction kept 8 bases outside the gene matches. Germline V gene sequence: CDR1 SGHTA, CDR2 FQGNSA. The CDR3 is 14 residues long. CDR3 region: CASSARGSKQPQHF. CDR3 sequence (DNA): TGTGCCAGCAGCGCCAGGGGGTCGAAACAGCCCCAGCATTTT.

The V gene is TRBV5-1, the J gene TRBJ2-4; possibly TRBD1 for D (5 bases). The germline V gene encodes CDR1 SGHRS and CDR2 YFSETQ. CDR3 size: 15 residues. Trimming left V 4 bases short and J 0 bases short, with 11 bases between. In nucleotides, the CDR3 is TGCGCCAGCAGCACTGCGGACATAGCCAAAAACATTCAGTACTTC. This gives the protein CASSTADIAKNIQYF.

This CDR3 is CASRMTQGALSILYGYTF. The CDR3 nucleotides are TGTGCCAGCAGAATGACACAGGGAGCTCTTTCTATTCTCTATGGCTACACCTTC. The chain combines TRBV28 with TRBJ1-2; D is perhaps TRBD1 (6 bases). The CDR3 loop spans 18 amino acids. In germline, CDR1 is MDHEN, CDR2 SYDVKM. Trimming removed 6 bases from V and 4 bases from J, with 27 bases in between.

This clone was found a few times. The chain combines TRBV3-1 (or the pseudogene TRBV3-2) with TRBJ2-7, with D possibly TRBD2 on 5 matching bases. Germline CDR1 reads LGHDT; CDR2 reads YNNKEL (reference sequence). This CDR3 comprises 15 residues. V gave up 6 bases and J gave up 4 bases, with 19 bases separating them. The CDR3 loop reads CASRQFPAGVYEQYF. CDR3 coding DNA: TGTGCCAGCAGGCAGTTCCCTGCGGGTGTATACGAGCAGTACTTC.

The chain links TRBV7-3 to TRBJ2-1; 7 positions agree with TRBD2. Germline CDR1 is SGHTA and CDR2 is FQGTGA. The CDR3 loop spans 15 amino acids. The junction had 14 bases not matched to a gene; V was cut back by 5 bases and J by 10 bases. The CDR3 protein is CASSPSGGPRGEQFF. The DNA for the CDR3 is TGTGCCAGCAGCCCTAGCGGAGGACCGCGCGGGGAGCAGTTCTTC.

The sample holds one count of this clone. The CDR3 DNA sequence: TGTGCCACCAGCGGCAGCTCCTACAATGAGCAGTTCTTC. Its translation is CATSGSSYNEQFF. V usage is TRBV15 and J usage is TRBJ2-1; D unresolved. The CDR3 has 13 amino acids. Per germline, CDR1 LNHNV and CDR2 YYDKDF (reference sequence). V was cut by 5 bases and J by 0 bases, with 5 bases left in between. The entire variable domain, with the rest obtained from reference TRBV15 and TRBJ2-1, is as follows: DAMVIQNPRYQVTQFGKPVTLSCSQTLNHNVMYWYQQKSSQAPKLLFHYYDKDFNNEADTPDNFQSRRPNTSFCFLDIRSPGLGDTAMYLCATSGSSYNEQFFGPGTRLTVL.

This clone was recorded a few times. The chain has TRBV28 and TRBJ1-1; D uncertain. CDR1 is MDHEN, CDR2 SYDVKM, per germline. This CDR3 has 13 residues. The V end was cut by 8 bases, the J end by 4 bases, with 14 bases between. CDR3 protein: CASETRVRTEAFF. CDR3 nucleotide sequence: TGTGCCAGCGAGACCCGGGTCCGCACTGAAGCTTTCTTT.

The chain has TRBV19 and TRBJ2-7, with TRBD1 as a possible D gene (5 bases). Germline V gene data show CDR1 as LNHDA and CDR2 as SQIVND (reference sequence). This CDR3 is built from 15 residues. The V end was cut by 5 bases, the J end by 6 bases, with 20 bases between. CDR3 residues: CASSGPRQGFGEQYF. In DNA form, the CDR3 reads TGTGCCAGTAGTGGTCCTCGGCAGGGCTTTGGCGAGCAGTACTTC.

This chain joins TRBV27 and TRBJ1-3; 8 bases fit TRBD1. V shed 8 bases, J shed 4 bases, and the junction held 7 bases outside the gene matches. CDR1 and CDR2 (germline): MNHEY, SMNVEV (reference sequence). The CDR3 sequence is 14 residues long. CDR3 amino acids: CASGDRGGGNTIYF. The CDR3 DNA reads as TGTGCCAGCGGTGACAGGGGAGGAGGAAACACCATATATTTT.

CDR3 nucleotide sequence: TGTGCCAGCAGGGTACGGGGTCCAGCGGGAGGGCCTAATGAGACCCAGTACTTC. Its protein is CASRVRGPAGGPNETQYF. The chain uses TRBV5-4 and TRBJ2-5; TRBD2 matches at 10 bases. CDR1 and CDR2 from the germline V gene are SGHNT and YYREEE (reference sequence). The CDR3 is 18 amino acids. The J segment lost 5 bases and the V segment lost 5 bases, leaving 18 bases of the junction unmatched.

This clone was detected only a few times. The V gene is TRBV30, the J gene TRBJ1-5, with 8 bases fitting TRBD1. This CDR3 has 13 residues. V trimming: 4 bases; J trimming: 7 bases; junction bases outside the gene matches: 6. Germline V gives CDR1 GTSNPN, CDR2 SVGIG (reference sequence). Here the CDR3 reads CAWNGQGGQPQHF. In DNA, the CDR3 is TGTGCCTGGAACGGACAGGGCGGCCAGCCCCAGCATTTT. The variable domain in full, with the rest retrieved from reference TRBV30 and TRBJ1-5, is SQTIHQWPATLVQPVGSPLSLECTVEGTSNPNLYWYRQAAGRGLQLLFYSVGIGQISSEVPQNLSASRPQDRQFILSSKKLLLSDSGFYLCAWNGQGGQPQHFGDGTRLSIL.

The genes are TRBV28 and TRBJ2-3; 8 bases match TRBD2. The CDR3 spans 18 residues. V was pared by 5 bases and J by 3 bases, with 16 bases of the junction left unmatched. Per the germline V gene, CDR1 is MDHEN and CDR2 is SYDVKM. The CDR3 region has the DNA TGTGCCAGCAGTCCGAGGGTTCCGCGGGGGGTACTTACAGATACGCAGTATTTT. Protein sequence: CASSPRVPRGVLTDTQYF.

The chain has TRBV5-5 and TRBJ2-3; D unclear. Trimming removed 2 bases from V and 0 bases from J, with 10 bases in between. Per the germline V gene, CDR1 is SGHKS and CDR2 is YYEKEE (reference sequence). This CDR3 region has 15 residues. The chain's CDR3 is CASSFFQTSTDTQYF. CDR3 in DNA: TGTGCCAGCAGCTTTTTTCAGACAAGCACAGATACGCAGTATTTT.

This chain joins TRBV5-5 and TRBJ2-2, with 8 bases aligning to TRBD2. The CDR3 is 18 amino acids. The V and J ends lost 4 bases and 0 bases, in that order; junction bases with no gene match: 11. Germline lookup yields CDR1 SGHKS and CDR2 YYEKEE (reference sequence). The CDR3 is CASSPILASGSNTGELFF. The CDR3 nucleotides are TGTGCCAGCAGCCCCATCCTGGCTAGCGGGTCGAACACCGGGGAGCTGTTTTTT.

CDR3 sequence reads: CASSQDPAGVWDTQYF. CDR3 coding DNA: TGCGCCAGCAGCCAAGATCCCGCGGGAGTGTGGGATACGCAGTATTTT. The chain is built from TRBV4-3 and TRBJ2-3; TRBD2 matches at 7 bases. The CDR3 spans 16 residues. Germline loops: CDR1 LGHNA, CDR2 YSLEER. V was pared by 0 bases and J by 6 bases, with 9 bases of the junction left unmatched.

This clone was seen only a few times. The chain links TRBV5-6 to TRBJ2-3, with D perhaps TRBD2 (5 bases). Germline V lookup: CDR1 SGHDT, CDR2 YYEEEE. The CDR3 sequence is 16 residues long. Deletions cut 2 bases from V and 6 bases from J, with 19 bases between. CDR3 in DNA: TGTGCCAGCAGCTTCCCCCTCGCGGGTTCAGTGGATACGCAGTATTTT. This gives the protein CASSFPLAGSVDTQYF.

V usage is TRBV5-1 and J usage is TRBJ1-1, with TRBD1 matching over 8 bases. The CDR3 covers 15 residues. Germline assignment: CDR1 SGHRS and CDR2 YFSETQ. The J segment lost 6 bases and the V segment lost 1 base, leaving 8 bases of the junction unmatched. CDR3 in DNA: TGCGCCAGCAGCTTGTCAGGACAGGGATACTCTGAAGCTTTCTTT. This encodes CASSLSGQGYSEAFF.

The chain combines TRBV6-6 with TRBJ1-2; D gene ambiguous. CDR3 length: 16 amino acids. Germline V gives CDR1 MNHNY, CDR2 SVGAGI (reference sequence). V dropped 2 bases and J dropped 8 bases, with 21 bases sitting between them. This CDR3 is CASSYKERASIGGYTF. The CDR3 DNA reads TGTGCCAGCAGTTACAAGGAGCGGGCCTCTATCGGGGGCTACACCTTC.